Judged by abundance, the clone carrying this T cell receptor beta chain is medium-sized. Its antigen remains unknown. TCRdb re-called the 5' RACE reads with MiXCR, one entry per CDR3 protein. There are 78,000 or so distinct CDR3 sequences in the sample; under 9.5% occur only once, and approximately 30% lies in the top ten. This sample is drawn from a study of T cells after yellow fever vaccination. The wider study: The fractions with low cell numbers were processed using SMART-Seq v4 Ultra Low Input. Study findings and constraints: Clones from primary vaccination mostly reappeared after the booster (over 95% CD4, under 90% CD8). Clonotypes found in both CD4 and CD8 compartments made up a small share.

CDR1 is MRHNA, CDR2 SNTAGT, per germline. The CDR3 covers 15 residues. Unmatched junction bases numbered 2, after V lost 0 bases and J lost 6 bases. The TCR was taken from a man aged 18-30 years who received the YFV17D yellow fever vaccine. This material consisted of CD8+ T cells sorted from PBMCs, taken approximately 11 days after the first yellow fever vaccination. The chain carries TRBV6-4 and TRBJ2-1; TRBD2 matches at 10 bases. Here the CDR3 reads CASSDSAGGPNEQFF. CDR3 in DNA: TGTGCCAGCAGTGACTCAGCGGGGGGGCCCAATGAGCAGTTCTTC.